Below, one T cell receptor beta chain is given with its context. Its antigen remains unknown. The sample's treatment: roughly ten-day PBMC culture with coronavirus spike peptide pools or control peptides (ViraFEST assay). ViraFEST enlarged antigen-specific T cell populations with peptide pools and afterwards sequenced TCRs. The sample comes from a study of vaccination and CD4 T cells after COVID-19. The overall study: The stimulating agents, overlapping spike peptides, came from SARS-CoV-2, HCoV-NL63, HCoV-OC43 and HCoV-229E.

The CDR3 sequence is 15 residues long. The germline V gene encodes CDR1 MGHDK and CDR2 SYGVNS. The germline V and J ends were trimmed by 2 bases and 0 bases, with 11 bases remaining between them. Broader study findings: The median count of SARS-CoV-2-reactive clonotypes rose from roughly 21 to 40, not significantly.

The study sequenced cultured CD4+ T cell DNA using the Oncomine TCR Beta short-read assay. Genomic DNA was extracted from cultured CD4+ T cells. In TCRdb, the PCR reads were re-called with MiXCR into one record per CDR3 protein. Among roughly 16,000 distinct CDR3 sequences, approximately 52% were seen once, and the ten largest hold about an eighth. The genes are TRBV25-1 and TRBJ2-7; TRBD1 might be the D (6 bases). Material for sequencing was CD4+ T cells from blood, cultured in vitro. The receptor's source is a human donor who had recovered from COVID-19. CDR3 coding DNA: TGTGCCAGCAGTGAACCAGGGGAGCGCTCCTACGAGCAGTACTTC. This gives the protein CASSEPGERSYEQYF.